These 25 T cell receptor beta chains were sequenced from one sample in a study of blood T cells in healthy people across ages. The second PCR ran roughly 6 to 12 cycles with a sample-barcoded 5' primer and J-beta primers. TCRdb redid the calling of the 5' RACE reads with MiXCR, one entry per CDR3 protein. Counted here are 1 million or so distinct CDR3 sequences, about 25% occurring once; the ten biggest clones make up about 0.69%. These data were also reused for a study on T cells of mothers and their children.

The specimen was blood. The origin of the receptors is a girl under 10 years old in good health.

V usage is TRBV15 and J usage is TRBJ1-5; D is perhaps TRBD1 (5 bases). CDR3 length: 13 amino acids. Germline-derived CDR1 and CDR2 are LNHNV and YYDKDF (reference sequence). Trimming removed 3 bases at V and 8 bases at J, with 11 bases between. CDR3 in DNA: TGTGCCACCAGCAGGCCTGGGACGGAGCCCCAGCATTTT. Translated: CATSRPGTEPQHF.

The chain's CDR3 is CASGGFYNEQFF. CDR3 nucleotides: TGTGCCAGCGGGGGCTTTTACAATGAGCAGTTCTTC. The chain has TRBV6-5 and TRBJ2-1; D may be TRBD1 (6 bases). The CDR3 loop spans 12 amino acids. Between the trimmed V and J ends, which lost 8 bases and 4 bases, there was a span of 9 bases. CDR1 and CDR2 from the germline V gene are MNHEY and SVGAGI.

V usage is TRBV6-2 or TRBV6-3 and J usage is TRBJ1-1; the D gene is possibly TRBD1 (5 bases). The germline gives CDR1 MNHEY, CDR2 SVGEGT. Trimming took 7 bases from V and 2 from J, leaving 11 bases between them. The CDR3 covers 13 residues. The CDR3 sequence: CASNNGGNTEAFF. The CDR3 coding sequence is TGTGCCAGCAACAACGGGGGTAACACTGAAGCTTTCTTT.

This clonotype was counted at least ten times. This rearrangement joins TRBV5-5 to TRBJ2-2; possible D gene TRBD1, 5 bases. Trimming took off 4 bases at V and 6 bases at J, with 7 bases between the two ends. Looked up from germline, CDR1 is SGHKS and CDR2 is YYEKEE (reference sequence). The CDR3 has 12 residues. CDR3 sequence: CASSVGAGELFF. For the CDR3, the DNA is TGTGCCAGCAGCGTAGGGGCCGGGGAGCTGTTTTTT.

The chain is built from TRBV4-1 and TRBJ2-1; the D is unclear. Germline CDR1 and CDR2: MGHRA and YSYEKL. This CDR3 has 15 amino acids. The V and J ends lost 4 bases and 3 bases respectively, with 13 bases between them. CDR3 amino acids: CASSRSLGFYNEQFF. Written as DNA, the CDR3 is TGCGCCAGCAGCCGTTCCCTAGGCTTCTACAATGAGCAGTTCTTC.

The V call is TRBV11-2, the J call TRBJ2-5; the match to TRBD2 covers 12 bases. The assigned J gene may be wrong: the sequence end matches TRBJ2-1 better. The CDR3 has 18 amino acids. Germline V gene sequence: CDR1 SGHAT, CDR2 FQNNGV. As DNA, the CDR3 is TGTGCCAGCAGCTTGAGACGAGCTAGCGGGAGGGGGAATCATGAGCAGTTCTTC. It is translated as CASSLRRASGRGNHEQFF.

V and J are TRBV6-2 or TRBV6-3 and TRBJ1-1; D possibly corresponds to TRBD1 (5 bases). This CDR3 region has 13 residues. Germline-derived CDR1 and CDR2 are MNHEY and SVGEGT. The germline V and J ends were trimmed by 8 bases and 5 bases, with 15 bases remaining between them. In DNA, the CDR3 is TGTGCCAGCTCCGATCAGGGATGGACTGAAGCTTTCTTT. Translated, it gives CASSDQGWTEAFF.

This clonotype was detected only a few times. The chain recombines TRBV3-1 with TRBJ2-3; D might be TRBD2 (7 bases). V was cut by 3 bases and J by 1 base, with 11 bases left in between. The CDR3 loop spans 15 amino acids. Per germline, CDR1 LGHDT and CDR2 YNNKEL (reference sequence). Written as DNA, the CDR3 is TGTGCCAGCAGCCAGCGGGGGCCCCGCACAGATACGCAGTATTTT. Translating it yields CASSQRGPRTDTQYF.

This clonotype has just a few counts. CDR3 region: CSVDSGFYGYTF. CDR3 nucleotides: TGCAGCGTGGATTCGGGATTCTATGGCTACACCTTC. The V call is TRBV29-1, the J call TRBJ1-2; D is ambiguous. This CDR3 is built from 12 residues. Trimming removed 6 bases at V and 4 bases at J, with 12 bases between. Germline values: CDR1 SQVTM, CDR2 ANQGSEA. The whole variable domain, filled in from reference TRBV29-1 and TRBJ1-2, reads SAVISQKPSRDICQRGTSLTIQCQVDSQVTMMFWYRQQPGQSLTLIATANQGSEATYESGFVIDKFPISRPNLTFSTLTVSNMSPEDSSIYLCSVDSGFYGYTFGSGTRLTVV.

The chain employs TRBV29-1 and TRBJ1-1; the D is unclear. Germline CDR1 reads SQVTM; CDR2 reads ANQGSEA. This CDR3 contains 12 residues. The V end lost 7 bases, the J end lost 1 base, and 10 bases lay between the germline ends. CDR3 bases: TGCAGCGCCGAAACAGAGAACACTGAAGCTTTCTTT. Translation: CSAETENTEAFF.

The gene calls are TRBV12-3 or TRBV12-4 and TRBJ1-2; 7 bases are a match to TRBD1. This CDR3 comprises 15 residues. The V and J ends lost 4 bases and 4 bases, in that order; junction bases with no gene match: 9. The chain's CDR3 is CASSSSDRFIYGYTF. CDR3 in DNA: TGTGCCAGCAGTTCCTCGGACAGGTTTATCTATGGCTACACCTTC.

The chain recombines TRBV28 with TRBJ1-5; D gene unclear. Trimming stripped 8 bases from V and 4 bases from J, with 15 bases between. Germline CDR1 MDHEN, CDR2 SYDVKM. This CDR3 is 14 amino acids long. CDR3 loop: CASWRVRLNQPQHF. CDR3 DNA: TGTGCCAGCTGGCGGGTCCGCCTAAATCAGCCCCAGCATTTT. Full variable domain (remainder filled in from reference TRBV28 and TRBJ1-5): DVKVTQSSRYLVKRTGEKVFLECVQDMDHENMFWYRQDPGLGLRLIYFSYDVKMKEKGDIPEGYSVSREKKERFSLILESASTNQTSMYLCASWRVRLNQPQHFGDGTRLSIL.

This clonotype came up a few times. The chain carries TRBV10-3 and TRBJ2-5; D possibly matches TRBD1 or TRBD2 (6 bases each). The CDR3 contains 15 residues. The ends were cut back, 10 bases at V and 5 bases at J, with 23 bases in the middle. Germline CDR1 and CDR2: ENHRY and SYGVKD. CDR3 DNA sequence: TGTGCCACGAGGGGGGTCATATTAAAAATGGAGACCCAGTACTTC. Its translation is CATRGVILKMETQYF.

CDR3 amino acids: CASSLPRPQHF. CDR3 nucleotide sequence: TGTGCCAGCAGCCTACCCAGACCCCAGCATTTT. V usage is TRBV6-7 and J usage is TRBJ1-5, with D unclear. TRBV6-7 falls under the ORF class, with uncertain function. This CDR3 contains 11 residues. Trimming shortened V by 6 bases and J by 10 bases, and 10 bases separated the two germline ends.

This clonotype was picked up a small number of times. The rearrangement links TRBV29-1 to TRBJ2-5; 7 nucleotides agree with TRBD1. The J call is doubtful: the DNA matches TRBJ2-1 better. In germline, CDR1 is SQVTM, CDR2 ANQGSEA. This CDR3 has 12 residues. CDR3: CSVSGQEPEQFF. DNA for the CDR3: TGCAGCGTATCAGGACAGGAGCCTGAGCAGTTCTTC.

This clonotype was observed a few times. The gene calls are TRBV6-6 and TRBJ2-5; possibly TRBD2 for D (6 bases). From germline, CDR1 is MNHNY and CDR2 SVGAGI (reference sequence). This CDR3 is built from 14 residues. Trimming left V 1 base short and J 11 bases short, with 17 bases between. The DNA for the CDR3 is TGTGCCAGCAGTTACTTCCTAGCCGGAGGGGAGCAGTACTTC. Encoded protein: CASSYFLAGGEQYF.

The table lists this clonotype with a few counts. At one boundary the junction diverges from the germline segment, which might be a read error. This rearrangement joins TRBV12-3 or TRBV12-4 to TRBJ1-2, with TRBD1 as a possible D gene (6 bases). The length of the CDR3 is 14 residues. CDR3 residues: CVSSFEGVYYGYTF. For the CDR3, the DNA is TGTGTCAGCAGTTTCGAGGGGGTATACTATGGCTACACCTTC.

This sequence joins TRBV20-1 and TRBJ1-1; D is ambiguous. The CDR3 spans 12 residues. Trimming removed 3 bases from V and 4 bases from J, with 9 bases in between. The germline gives CDR1 DFQATT, CDR2 SNEGSKA (reference sequence). CDR3 region: CSASGPSTEAFF. In DNA, the CDR3 is TGCAGTGCTAGTGGCCCCTCCACTGAAGCTTTCTTT.

This clonotype was recorded a few times. This sequence joins TRBV29-1 and TRBJ2-1; D remains ambiguous. The DNA end is more similar to TRBJ2-5, so the J call may be wrong. The germline CDR1 and CDR2 sequences are SQVTM and ANQGSEA. The CDR3 has 15 amino acids. The CDR3 is CSVEGVRVLGETQYF. The CDR3 DNA reads TGCAGCGTTGAAGGAGTGAGAGTTCTCGGGGAGACCCAGTACTTC.

This clonotype was seen more than once but under ten times. This chain uses TRBV28 with TRBJ2-4; D possibly corresponds to TRBD1 (6 bases). The V end was cut by 3 bases, the J end by 8 bases, with 20 bases between. The V gene's germline CDR1 is MDHEN and CDR2 SYDVKM. The CDR3 totals 16 residues. CDR3 sequence: CASSFGSVASGDIQYF. The CDR3 nucleotides are TGTGCCAGCAGTTTTGGGAGCGTGGCCTCAGGGGACATTCAGTACTTC. The full variable domain, completed using reference TRBV28 and TRBJ2-4, is DVKVTQSSRYLVKRTGEKVFLECVQDMDHENMFWYRQDPGLGLRLIYFSYDVKMKEKGDIPEGYSVSREKKERFSLILESASTNQTSMYLCASSFGSVASGDIQYFGAGTRLSVL.

The chain links TRBV5-6 to TRBJ2-1; the D gene is possibly TRBD2 (6 bases). Per the germline V gene, CDR1 is SGHDT and CDR2 is YYEEEE. The ends were cut back, 2 bases at V and 9 bases at J, with 15 bases in the middle. The length of the CDR3 is 14 residues. The CDR3: CASSFLTSMVEQFF. Here the CDR3 DNA reads TGTGCCAGCAGCTTTTTGACTAGTATGGTTGAGCAGTTCTTC.

The V call is TRBV5-6, the J call TRBJ2-5; unclear D gene. Looked up from germline, CDR1 is SGHDT and CDR2 is YYEEEE. The V gene lost 0 bases and the J gene lost 3 bases, with 9 bases spanning the gap. This CDR3 contains 14 residues. CDR3 in amino acids: CASSLVTNEETQYF. The CDR3 nucleotides read TGTGCCAGCAGCTTGGTGACGAACGAAGAGACCCAGTACTTC.

CDR3 region: CASSSRESSPYEQYF. The CDR3 DNA follows: TGCGCCAGCAGCTCACGGGAGTCCTCACCCTACGAGCAGTACTTC. The V and J genes are TRBV5-1 and TRBJ2-7, with a weak D call TRBD2 (6 bases). V was cut by 3 bases and J by 2 bases, with 15 bases left in between. Germline V gives CDR1 SGHRS, CDR2 YFSETQ. This CDR3 region has 15 residues.

The chain combines TRBV6-1 with TRBJ1-5, with a possible D match to TRBD1 (5 bases). The CDR3 is 15 amino acids. Between the trimmed V and J ends, which lost 2 bases and 5 bases, there was a span of 13 bases. Germline V lookup: CDR1 MNHNS, CDR2 SASEGT. The CDR3 here is CASSELGRGDQPQHF. The CDR3 DNA follows: TGTGCCAGCAGTGAATTAGGTCGGGGGGATCAGCCCCAGCATTTT.

In this sample, this clonotype turned up a few times. CDR3 loop: CASSYSPTAGGPPDTQYF. CDR3 bases: TGTGCCAGCAGTTACTCTCCTACAGCGGGAGGGCCCCCAGATACGCAGTATTTT. The chain is built from TRBV6-2 or TRBV6-3 and TRBJ2-3, with 10 positions matching TRBD2. V shed 0 bases, J shed 4 bases, and the junction held 10 bases outside the gene matches. The CDR3 length is 18 residues. The germline gives CDR1 MNHEY, CDR2 SVGEGT.